These 15 T cell receptor beta chains share one sample of origin, sequenced in a study of shared T cell receptors in the human thymus. Here immunoSEQ multiplex PCR was the method, and the copy in TCRdb shows in-frame clones only, minus some. The sample includes about 380,000 clones, more than 85% seen only once; the top ten take roughly 0.021%. Material: thymocytes. The receptors here all came from a human donor.

CDR3: CASSLAGRGRQDEQYF. CDR3 nucleotide sequence: TGTGCCAGCAGCTTGGCGGGGAGGGGGCGCCAGGACGAGCAGTACTTC. The V gene is TRBV5-6, the J gene TRBJ2-7, with D perhaps being TRBD1 or TRBD2 (7 bases each). Between the trimmed V and J ends, which lost 0 bases and 5 bases, there was a span of 18 bases. The CDR3 covers 16 residues. From germline, CDR1 is SGHDT and CDR2 YYEEEE.

The rearrangement uses TRBV6-6 and TRBJ1-3; TRBD1 matches at 12 bases. This CDR3 comprises 16 residues. V gave up 6 bases and J gave up 3 bases; unmatched junction bases: 6. The germline gives CDR1 MNHNY, CDR2 SVGAGI (reference sequence). The CDR3 protein is CASSLWDRGRGNTIYF. The DNA for the CDR3 is TGTGCCAGCAGCCTCTGGGACAGGGGGCGTGGAAACACCATATATTTT.

The rearrangement links TRBV19 to TRBJ2-4; D might be TRBD2 (6 bases). CDR1 LNHDA and CDR2 SQIVND come from the germline V gene (reference sequence). This CDR3 has 16 residues. The V end was cut by 1 base, the J end by 0 bases, with 10 bases between. The CDR3 reads CASSIGLALAKNIQYF. In DNA form, the CDR3 reads TGTGCCAGTAGTATAGGGCTAGCGCTAGCCAAAAACATTCAGTACTTC.

This clone was counted a single time. This chain uses TRBV9 with TRBJ2-3; 10 nucleotides align to TRBD1. Germline loops: CDR1 SGDLS, CDR2 YYNGEE. CDR3 length equals 18 residues. Germline trimming cut 1 base from V and 2 bases from J; bases unmatched to any gene: 10. This chain's CDR3 is CASSVRDRGDGDTDTQYF. Written as DNA, the CDR3 is TGTGCCAGCAGCGTAAGGGACAGGGGAGATGGGGACACAGATACGCAGTATTTT.

The chain recombines TRBV7-3 with TRBJ2-3; the match to TRBD2 covers 9 bases. The germline gives CDR1 SGHTA, CDR2 FQGTGA. The V and J ends lost 5 bases and 2 bases, in that order; junction bases with no gene match: 2. The CDR3 sequence is 14 residues long. In DNA form, the CDR3 reads TGTGCCAGCAGCCTAGCGGGAATCACAGATACGCAGTATTTT. Amino acids: CASSLAGITDTQYF.

The chain joins TRBV5-1 to TRBJ2-5, with TRBD2 matching 10 bases. The J segment lost 4 bases and the V segment lost 4 bases, leaving 19 bases of the junction unmatched. This CDR3 is 19 amino acids long. CDR1 and CDR2 from the germline V gene are SGHRS and YFSETQ. The CDR3 sequence is CASSPQRPAGGPGGETQYF. CDR3 sequence (DNA): TGCGCCAGCAGCCCGCAGAGGCCAGCGGGAGGGCCTGGAGGAGAGACCCAGTACTTC.

The chain employs TRBV4-3 and TRBJ2-1; 9 nucleotides align to TRBD2. The V and J ends lost 0 bases and 7 bases, in that order; junction bases with no gene match: 7. This CDR3 comprises 16 residues. Germline CDR1 is LGHNA and CDR2 is YSLEER. The CDR3 region is CASSQDPASGKNEQFF. In nucleotides, the CDR3 is TGCGCCAGCAGCCAAGATCCGGCTAGCGGGAAGAATGAGCAGTTCTTC.

This sequence joins TRBV11-2 and TRBJ1-4; D perhaps matches TRBD1 (5 bases). The CDR3 has 18 amino acids. Trimming took 0 bases from V and 4 from J, leaving 18 bases between them. The germline V gene has CDR1 SGHAT and CDR2 FQNNGV. CDR3 coding DNA: TGTGCCAGCAGCTTAGAGGGAGGGCAGGCTCAGGGTAATGAAAAACTGTTTTTT. It encodes CASSLEGGQAQGNEKLFF.

The chain links TRBV7-8 to TRBJ2-1; 12 bases are a match to TRBD1. Germline V gene lookup returns CDR1 SGHVS and CDR2 FQNEAQ. CDR3 length: 20 amino acids. The J segment lost 10 bases and the V segment lost 5 bases, leaving 24 bases of the junction unmatched. CDR3 protein: CASSLGTGGGESGSLTEQFF. The CDR3 nucleotides are TGTGCCAGCAGCCTCGGGACAGGGGGCGGGGAGAGCGGGAGTCTCACGGAGCAGTTCTTC. The full variable domain, with the rest looked up from reference TRBV7-8 and TRBJ2-1, is GAGVSQSPRYKVAKRGQDVALRCDPISGHVSLFWYQQALGQGPEFLTYFQNEAQLDKSGLPSDRFFAERPEGSVSTLKIQRTQQEDSAVYLCASSLGTGGGESGSLTEQFFGPGTRLTVL.

V and J are TRBV10-2 and TRBJ1-2; no reliable D call. CDR3 size: 13 residues. Germline lookup yields CDR1 WSHSY and CDR2 SAAADI. Trimming shortened V by 3 bases and J by 1 base, and 6 bases separated the two germline ends. CDR3 nucleotide sequence: TGCGCCAGCAGTGACCGACTTAACTATGGCTACACCTTC. Its translation is CASSDRLNYGYTF.

The rearrangement links TRBV6-1 to TRBJ2-1; D might be TRBD1 or TRBD2, each matching 6 bases. Germline V CDR1 and CDR2: MNHNS, SASEGT. The ends were cut back, 1 base at V and 8 bases at J, with 12 bases in the middle. The CDR3 has 14 residues. The CDR3 DNA sequence: TGTGCCAGCAGTGAAGAGGGGGGCCGACATGAGCAGTTCTTC. As protein: CASSEEGGRHEQFF.

The chain has TRBV18 and TRBJ2-7; 7 bases line up with TRBD1. The CDR3 consists of 17 residues. The germline V gene encodes CDR1 KGHSH and CDR2 LQKENI. V lost 6 bases to trimming and J lost 3 bases; unmatched junction nucleotides: 17. DNA of the CDR3: TGTGCCAGCTCCAGGGACAGAGCATCACATTTGGACTACGAGCAGTACTTC. Its protein product is CASSRDRASHLDYEQYF.

This clone was seen only once. The chain is built from TRBV28 and TRBJ2-7; 8 bases map to TRBD1. Germline values: CDR1 MDHEN, CDR2 SYDVKM. J gave up 4 bases and V 7 bases, and 12 bases lay outside the gene matches. The CDR3 is 15 residues long. The CDR3: CASTQDQGAQYEQYF. In DNA form, the CDR3 reads TGTGCCAGCACCCAGGACCAGGGGGCGCAATACGAGCAGTACTTC.

J is TRBJ1-4 and V is TRBV15, with D hard to call. CDR1 is LNHNV, CDR2 YYDKDF, per germline (reference sequence). Trimming removed 3 bases from V and 13 bases from J, with 15 bases in between. The CDR3 runs 13 residues. The chain's CDR3 is CATSRRGARVLFF. The CDR3 DNA is TGTGCCACCAGCAGGAGAGGAGCTAGGGTACTGTTTTTT.

The V and J genes are TRBV7-9 and TRBJ1-2, with 8 bases that match TRBD1. Germline V CDR1 and CDR2: SEHNR, FQNEAQ (reference sequence). With V trimmed by 5 bases and J by 8 bases, 10 bases remained unmatched. The CDR3 is 14 amino acids. The chain's CDR3 is CASSHDRGRDGYTF. CDR3 sequence (DNA): TGTGCCAGCAGCCACGACAGGGGAAGGGACGGCTACACCTTC.